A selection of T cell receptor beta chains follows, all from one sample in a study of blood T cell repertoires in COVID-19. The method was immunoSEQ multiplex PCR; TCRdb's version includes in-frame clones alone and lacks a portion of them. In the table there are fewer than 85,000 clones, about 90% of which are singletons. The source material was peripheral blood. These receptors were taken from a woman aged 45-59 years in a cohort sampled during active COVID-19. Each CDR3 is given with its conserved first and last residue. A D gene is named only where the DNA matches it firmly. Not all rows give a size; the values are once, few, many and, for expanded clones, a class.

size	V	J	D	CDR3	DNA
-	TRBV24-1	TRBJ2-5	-	CATSEKGSLGETQYF	TGTGCCACCAGTGAAAAGGGGTCCCTTGGAGAGACCCAGTACTTC
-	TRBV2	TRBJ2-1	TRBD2	CASSGKWEGLGNEQFF	TGTGCCAGCAGTGGAAAATGGGAGGGCCTGGGGAATGAGCAGTTCTTC
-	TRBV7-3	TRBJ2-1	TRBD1	CASSPGQLYNEQFF	TGTGCCAGCAGCCCGGGACAGTTATACAATGAGCAGTTCTTC
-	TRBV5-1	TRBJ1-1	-	CASSLYLGGRDTEAFF	TGCGCCAGCAGCTTGTATTTGGGGGGACGCGACACTGAAGCTTTCTTT
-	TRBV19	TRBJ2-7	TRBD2	CASNKGLASDEQYF	TGTGCCAGTAACAAAGGACTAGCATCCGACGAGCAGTACTTC
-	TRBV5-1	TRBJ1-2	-	CASSLAGSPGITNYGYTF	TGCGCCAGCAGCTTGGCCGGAAGTCCGGGTATCACGAACTATGGCTACACCTTC
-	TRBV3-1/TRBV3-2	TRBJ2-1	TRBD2	CASNSGLAVAGQFF	TGTGCCAGCAATTCGGGACTAGCGGTGGCGGGGCAGTTCTTC
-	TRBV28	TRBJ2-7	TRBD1	CASNLDRAYEQYF	TGTGCCAGCAATCTGGACAGGGCGTACGAGCAGTACTTC
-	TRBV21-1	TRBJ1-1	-	CASSKKNEKAFF	TGTGCCAGCAGCAAAAAAAATGAGAAGGCTTTCTTT
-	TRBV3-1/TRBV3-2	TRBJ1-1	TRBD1	CASSQEGSGGNTEAFF	TGTGCCAGCAGCCAAGAGGGGTCAGGGGGGAACACTGAAGCTTTCTTT
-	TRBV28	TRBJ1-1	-	CASGTLNTEAFF	TGTGCCAGCGGGACTTTGAACACTGAAGCTTTCTTT
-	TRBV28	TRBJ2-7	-	CATIADTYEQYF	TGTGCCACGATAGCGGATACCTACGAGCAGTACTTC
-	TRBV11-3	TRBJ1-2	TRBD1	CASSFRQGLKGYTF	TGTGCCAGCAGCTTTAGACAGGGACTGAAGGGCTACACCTTC
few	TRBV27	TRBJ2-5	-	CASRSGAAQETQYF	TGTGCCAGCAGAAGTGGGGCTGCTCAAGAGACCCAGTACTTC
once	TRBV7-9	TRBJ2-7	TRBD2	CASSLGGGGEQYF	TGTGCCAGCAGCTTAGGGGGCGGGGGCGAGCAGTACTTC
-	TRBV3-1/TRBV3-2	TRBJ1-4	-	CASSQRQVGEKLFF	TGTGCCAGCAGCCAACGACAGGTTGGAGAAAAACTGTTTTTT
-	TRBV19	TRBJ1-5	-	CASSIIGQGPDQPQHF	TGTGCCAGTAGTATAATTGGGCAGGGGCCGGATCAGCCCCAGCATTTT
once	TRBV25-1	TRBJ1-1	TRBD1	CASSSPIGGDRAGTEAFF	TGTGCCAGCAGTTCCCCGATTGGGGGAGACAGGGCAGGCACTGAAGCTTTCTTT
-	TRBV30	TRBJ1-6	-	CAWSNGWNSPLHF	TGTGCCTGGAGTAATGGCTGGAATTCACCCCTCCACTTT
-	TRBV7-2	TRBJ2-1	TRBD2	CASSSGLAGGNEQFF	TGTGCCAGCAGCTCCGGACTAGCGGGAGGAAATGAGCAGTTCTTC
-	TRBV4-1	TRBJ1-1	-	CASSQDLGARYGTPGIIF	TGCGCCAGCAGCCAAGATCTCGGGGCTCGATACGGGACACCTGGTATAATCTTT
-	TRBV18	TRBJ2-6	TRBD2	CASSPRTAGGSGANVLTF	TGTGCCAGCTCACCTCGGACAGCGGGAGGCTCTGGGGCCAACGTCCTGACTTTC
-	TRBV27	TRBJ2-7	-	CASSLPGVKVDEQYF	TGTGCCAGCAGTTTACCGGGGGTAAAGGTGGACGAGCAGTACTTC
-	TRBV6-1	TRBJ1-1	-	CASSEARVGMNTEAFF	TGTGCCAGCAGTGAAGCCAGGGTAGGCATGAACACTGAAGCTTTCTTT
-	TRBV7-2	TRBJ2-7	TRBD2	CASSPSIAGRIYEQYF	TGTGCCAGCAGCCCCTCGATAGCGGGACGTATTTACGAGCAGTACTTC
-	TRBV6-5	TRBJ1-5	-	CASSGGWGNQPQHF	TGTGCCAGCAGCGGGGGGTGGGGCAATCAGCCCCAGCATTTT
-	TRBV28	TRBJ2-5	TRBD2	CASSGGFRLAGRETQYF	TGTGCCAGCAGTGGAGGGTTCCGACTAGCGGGTAGAGAGACCCAGTACTTC
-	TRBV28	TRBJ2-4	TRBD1	CASRTGAIQYF	TGTGCCAGCCGTACAGGGGCCATTCAGTACTTC
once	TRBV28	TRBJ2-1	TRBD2	CASSYPLSGRRGNEQFF	TGTGCCAGCAGTTACCCTCTAAGCGGGAGGAGGGGCAATGAGCAGTTCTTC
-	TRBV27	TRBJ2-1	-	CASSLGGWGNEQFF	TGTGCCAGCAGTTTAGGGGGGTGGGGCAATGAGCAGTTCTTC
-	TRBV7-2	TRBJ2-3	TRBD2	CASSFLAGGPDTQYF	TGTGCCAGCAGCTTCCTAGCGGGAGGGCCGGATACGCAGTATTTT
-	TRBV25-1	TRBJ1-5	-	CASSEWGGNQPQHF	TGTGCCAGCAGTGAATGGGGAGGCAATCAGCCCCAGCATTTT
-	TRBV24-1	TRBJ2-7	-	CATSDSALDEQYF	TGTGCCACCTCGGACTCTGCTCTCGACGAGCAGTACTTC
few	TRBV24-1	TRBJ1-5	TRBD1	CATSDGRTGGRRNQPQHF	TGTGCCACCAGTGATGGTAGGACAGGGGGCCGTCGCAATCAGCCCCAGCATTTT
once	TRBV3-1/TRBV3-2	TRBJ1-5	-	CASSQGREKQPQHF	TGTGCCAGCAGCCAAGGAAGGGAGAAACAGCCCCAGCATTTT
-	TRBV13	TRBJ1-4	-	CASSLGRSGEKLFF	TGTGCCAGCAGCTTGGGTCGGTCAGGAGAAAAACTGTTTTTT
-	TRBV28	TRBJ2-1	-	CASTLGQIRYNEQFF	TGTGCCAGCACCCTGGGGCAGATAAGGTACAATGAGCAGTTCTTC
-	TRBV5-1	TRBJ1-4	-	CASSQRQDNEKLFF	TGCGCCAGCAGCCAACGACAGGATAATGAAAAACTGTTTTTT
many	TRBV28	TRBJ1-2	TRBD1	CASSLVSRTGGNGYTF	TGTGCCAGCAGTTTAGTATCTCGGACAGGGGGGAATGGCTACACCTTC
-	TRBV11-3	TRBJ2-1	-	CASSFSSTYNEQFF	TGTGCCAGCAGCTTTAGTAGTACCTACAATGAGCAGTTCTTC
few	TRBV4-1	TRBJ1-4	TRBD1	CASSQDAGQGNEKLFF	TGCGCCAGCAGCCAAGATGCGGGACAGGGGAATGAAAAACTGTTTTTT
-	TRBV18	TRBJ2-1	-	CASSHLPPQRAVHEQFF	TGTGCCAGCTCACACCTCCCCCCTCAGCGGGCCGTCCATGAGCAGTTCTTC
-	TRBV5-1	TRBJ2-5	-	CASSLDGTQETQYF	TGCGCCAGCAGCTTGGATGGTACACAAGAGACCCAGTACTTC
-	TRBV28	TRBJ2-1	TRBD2	CASSSGTSGRRNEQFF	TGTGCCAGCAGTTCCGGGACTAGCGGGAGGAGGAATGAGCAGTTCTTC
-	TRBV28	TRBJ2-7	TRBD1	CASSSVGTGGEQYF	TGTGCCAGCAGTTCCGTTGGGACAGGGGGCGAGCAGTACTTC
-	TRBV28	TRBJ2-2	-	CASSSHGYTGELFF	TGTGCCAGCAGTTCCCACGGTTACACCGGGGAGCTGTTTTTT
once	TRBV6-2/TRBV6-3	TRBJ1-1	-	CASSWFTASNTEAFF	TGTGCCAGCAGTTGGTTTACTGCGAGTAACACTGAAGCTTTCTTT
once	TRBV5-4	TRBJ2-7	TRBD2	CASSLGGRLASSYEQYF	TGTGCCAGCAGCTTGGGGGGCCGACTAGCGAGCTCCTACGAGCAGTACTTC
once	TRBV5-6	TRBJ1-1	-	CASSWGRTEAFF	TGTGCCAGCAGCTGGGGGCGTACTGAAGCTTTCTTT
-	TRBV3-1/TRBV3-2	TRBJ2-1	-	CASSRSIEQFF	TGTGCCAGCAGTCGTAGTATTGAGCAGTTCTTC
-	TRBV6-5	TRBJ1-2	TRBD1	CASSSPDRGYGYTF	TGTGCCAGCAGTTCACCCGACAGGGGGTATGGCTACACCTTC